Below, 21 T cell receptor beta chains from the same sample are listed, as sequenced in a study of glioma-infiltrating T cells. Amplification of TCR alpha and beta CDR3 regions from RNA used iRepertoire nested multiplex PCR. Using its own MiXCR run on the multiplex PCR reads, TCRdb lists one record per CDR3 protein. The data contain over 120,000 distinct CDR3 sequences, about two fifths of them seen just once; the ten biggest clones take up about 18%. Sequencing was done on a sample of glioma tissue, nonneoplastic brain tissue, or PBMCs (not recorded which). These receptors were taken from a human donor with low-grade glioma or glioblastoma, undergoing nonglioma brain surgery, or in good health (not recorded which).

The rearrangement joins TRBV7-2 to TRBJ1-6; no definite D call. Germline CDR1 and CDR2: SGHTA and FQGNSA. V was pared by 7 bases and J by 0 bases, with 7 bases between. This CDR3 has 14 residues. CDR3 in DNA: TGTGCCAGCACCGTGAGCTCCTATAATTCACCCCTCCACTTT. As protein: CASTVSSYNSPLHF. Using reference TRBV7-2 and TRBJ1-6 for the parts outside the CDR3, the full variable domain is GAGVSQSPSNKVTEKGKDVELRCDPISGHTALYWYRQSLGQGLEFLIYFQGNSAPDKSGLPSDRFSAERTGGSVSTLTIQRTQQEDSAVYLCASTVSSYNSPLHFGNGTRLTVT.

The chain employs TRBV7-2 and TRBJ1-1; D is uncertain. The germline V gene encodes CDR1 SGHTA and CDR2 FQGNSA. V was shortened by 1 base and J by 11 bases, with 14 bases between the two germline ends. This CDR3 region has 13 residues. DNA of the CDR3: TGTGCCAGCAGCTTAGGACACCCCGAAAGGGCTTTCTTT. Translated, it gives CASSLGHPERAFF.

The chain uses TRBV28 and TRBJ1-5, with D unclear. Germline values: CDR1 MDHEN, CDR2 SYDVKM. The CDR3 is 14 residues long. Trimming took 3 bases from V and 6 from J, leaving 12 bases between them. The CDR3, as DNA: TGTGCCAGCAGTTTTATAGGGCATGGTCAGCCCCAGCATTTT. It translates to CASSFIGHGQPQHF.

The CDR3 DNA follows: TGTGCCAGCATTAGCTCACCGGGACAGGACAATGAGCAGTTCTTC. Translating gives CASISSPGQDNEQFF. The V and J genes are TRBV27 and TRBJ2-1; 8 bases align to TRBD1. The CDR3 consists of 15 residues. CDR1 is MNHEY and CDR2 is SMNVEV in the germline V gene (reference sequence). V lost 7 bases and J lost 5; bases outside the gene matches: 10.

V and J are TRBV20-1 and TRBJ1-5, with 11 nucleotides matching TRBD1. V was pared by 0 bases and J by 10 bases, with 11 bases of the junction left unmatched. Germline V lookup: CDR1 DFQATT, CDR2 SNEGSKA (reference sequence). The CDR3 has 16 amino acids. The CDR3 nucleotides read TGCAGTGCTAGAGATAAAGGGACAGGGGGGAAGTATCCCCAGCATTTT. It specifies CSARDKGTGGKYPQHF.

This chain joins TRBV14 and TRBJ1-1; D call uncertain. The germline V and J ends were trimmed by 3 bases and 4 bases, with 9 bases remaining between them. Germline V gene lookup returns CDR1 SGHDN and CDR2 FVKESK. The CDR3 contains 13 residues. The CDR3 spells CASSQQTTTEAFF. DNA for the CDR3: TGTGCCAGCAGCCAGCAGACGACCACTGAAGCTTTCTTT. The full variable domain, completed using reference TRBV14 and TRBJ1-1, is EAGVTQFPSHSVIEKGQTVTLRCDPISGHDNLYWYRRVMGKEIKFLLHFVKESKQDESGMPNNRFLAERTGGTYSTLKVQPAELEDSGVYFCASSQQTTTEAFFGQGTRLTVV.

The CDR3, as DNA: TGCAACCTTAAGGTTAATCAGCCCCAGCATTTT. Translated, it gives CNLKVNQPQHF. This sequence joins TRBV20-1 and TRBJ1-5; D not resolved. The CDR3 is 11 residues long. In germline, CDR1 is DFQATT, CDR2 SNEGSKA (reference sequence).

The sample holds a few counts of this clonotype. This rearrangement joins TRBV4-3 to TRBJ2-3, with TRBD1 identical over 10 bases. The trim removed 4 bases at V and 5 bases at J, leaving 6 bases unmatched. Germline loops: CDR1 LGHNA, CDR2 YSLEER. The CDR3 is 15 amino acids. The CDR3 protein is CASSPGQGSGDTQYF. The CDR3 DNA is TGCGCCAGCAGCCCGGGACAGGGGAGCGGAGATACGCAGTATTTT.

The chain carries TRBV24-1 and TRBJ2-1; possible D gene TRBD1, 6 bases. V lost 5 bases, J lost 5 bases, and 15 bases lay in between. This CDR3 is 15 amino acids long. Looked up from germline, CDR1 is KGHDR and CDR2 is SFDVKD. CDR3 protein: CATSAWGRPDNEQFF. CDR3 nucleotide sequence: TGTGCCACCAGTGCCTGGGGGCGGCCTGACAATGAGCAGTTCTTC.

A few counts support this clonotype. V usage is TRBV19 and J usage is TRBJ2-2; no firm D call. The germline CDR1 and CDR2 sequences are LNHDA and SQIVND (reference sequence). The CDR3 runs to 13 residues. V was pared by 8 bases and J by 0 bases, with 7 bases between. The CDR3, as DNA: TGTGCCAGTCAGGTCCCGAACACCGGGGAGCTGTTTTTT. Translation: CASQVPNTGELFF.

This clonotype was seen a few times. V is TRBV6-6 and J is TRBJ1-5; D not certain. The CDR3 sequence is 16 residues long. The germline gives CDR1 MNHNY, CDR2 SVGAGI (reference sequence). V lost 2 bases and J lost 3, with 14 bases in between. Here the CDR3 DNA reads TGTGCCAGCAGTTACGAACAGCCACCTTTCAATCAGCCCCAGCATTTT. The encoded protein is CASSYEQPPFNQPQHF.

This clonotype occurred a few times. This rearrangement joins TRBV15 to TRBJ1-1, with D unclear. Between the trimmed V and J ends, which lost 1 base and 3 bases, there was a span of 12 bases. Germline V lookup: CDR1 LNHNV, CDR2 YYDKDF (reference sequence). The CDR3 covers 15 residues. In nucleotides, the CDR3 is TGTGCCACCAGCAGAGCAATCGGGGTGGACACTGAAGCTTTCTTT. This encodes CATSRAIGVDTEAFF.

V is TRBV7-2 and J is TRBJ2-5; TRBD1 matches 7 bases. Germline assignment: CDR1 SGHTA and CDR2 FQGNSA. Unmatched junction bases numbered 3, after V lost 3 bases and J lost 5 bases. This CDR3 spans 13 amino acids. CDR3 bases: TGTGCCAGCAGCTTGACAGGGCTTGAGACCCAGTACTTC. Its protein is CASSLTGLETQYF.

This CDR3 is CASSQADRLQETQYF. Written as DNA, the CDR3 is TGTGCCAGCAGCCAAGCGGACAGATTACAAGAGACCCAGTACTTC. The V gene is TRBV4-2, the J gene TRBJ2-5, with D possibly TRBD1 on 6 matching bases. The CDR3 spans 15 residues. Germline V gene lookup returns CDR1 LGHNA and CDR2 YNFKEQ. The V end lost 1 base, the J end lost 2 bases, and 11 bases lay between the germline ends.

V gene TRBV20-1 combines with J gene TRBJ2-5; D is undetermined. The CDR3 contains 13 residues. CDR1 is DFQATT and CDR2 is SNEGSKA in the germline V gene (reference sequence). The V end was cut by 0 bases, the J end by 3 bases, with 8 bases between. CDR3 nucleotides: TGCAGTGCTAGAGATGATGGGAAAGAGACCCAGTACTTC. As protein: CSARDDGKETQYF.

Concerning this clonotype itself: The conserved phenylalanine or tryptophan is not found at the CDR3 terminus, so this likely reflects a read error. The chain carries TRBV6-2 or TRBV6-3 and TRBJ1-1; no definite D call. V was pared by 2 bases and J by 1 base, with 11 bases between. The CDR3 has 15 amino acids. Germline CDR1 and CDR2: MNHEY and SVGEGT. The DNA for the CDR3 is TGTGCCAGCAGTTACGGCCAGATACAGAACACTGAAGCTTTCCTT. Translated: CASSYGQIQNTEAFL.

In this sample, this clonotype turned up once. In nucleotides, the CDR3 is TGTGCCAGCAGTCGGCGACTAGATTCCCACGAGCAGTACTTC. It translates to CASSRRLDSHEQYF. The rearrangement links TRBV6-2 or TRBV6-3 to TRBJ2-7, with D perhaps TRBD2 (6 bases). The V gene lost 5 bases and the J gene lost 5 bases, with 16 bases spanning the gap. Per the germline V gene, CDR1 is MNHEY and CDR2 is SVGEGT. This CDR3 is 14 amino acids long.

The V and J genes are TRBV29-1 and TRBJ2-3; TRBD2 aligns across 9 bases. The length of the CDR3 is 15 residues. The V and J ends lost 6 bases and 0 bases, in that order; junction bases with no gene match: 7. Germline CDR1 SQVTM, CDR2 ANQGSEA. CDR3 in DNA: TGCAGCGTGAAACCTAGCGGGGCTAGCACAGATACGCAGTATTTT. Translation: CSVKPSGASTDTQYF.

The V and J genes are TRBV5-1 and TRBJ2-7; D ambiguous. V dropped 3 bases and J dropped 1 base, with 5 bases sitting between them. The germline V gene has CDR1 SGHRS and CDR2 YFSETQ. The CDR3 is 12 amino acids. CDR3 sequence: CASSSQSYEQYF. The CDR3 region has the DNA TGCGCCAGCAGCTCGCAATCCTACGAGCAGTACTTC.

The chain has TRBV27 and TRBJ1-2, with D perhaps matching TRBD1 (6 bases). This CDR3 has 13 residues. The ends were cut back, 5 bases at V and 6 bases at J, with 13 bases in the middle. Germline assignment: CDR1 MNHEY and CDR2 SMNVEV (reference sequence). The chain's CDR3 is CASSPREGDGYTF. The CDR3 nucleotides are TGTGCCAGCAGTCCCCGAGAGGGGGATGGCTACACCTTC.

Worth noting for this clonotype: Mismatch with germline at one junction end may stem from a read error. The rearrangement links TRBV28 to TRBJ2-5, with 10 bases identical to TRBD2. Looked up from germline, CDR1 is MDHEN and CDR2 is SYDVKM. This CDR3 spans 15 amino acids. DNA of the CDR3: TGTGCCAGCGGTTTACCTAGCGGGAGTCTCGAGGCCCAGTACTTC. Protein sequence: CASGLPSGSLEAQYF.